Sequencing of this T cell receptor (beta chain) was carried out in a study of early T cells in non-severe SARS-CoV-2 infection. Study summary: Sequencing was performed on bulk RNA from unsorted whole blood, leaving chains unpaired.

TCRdb used MiXCR to reprocess the 5' RACE reads, holding one entry per CDR3 protein. The sample gives about 79,000 distinct CDR3 sequences, less than 15% of which show up once; about 6% is in the top ten. The sequence was collected from an adult who was a healthcare worker with PCR-confirmed SARS-CoV-2 infection or an uninfected control (not recorded which). The specimen sequenced was whole blood.

The CDR3 nucleotides are TGTGCCAGCAGCTCCGGACTAGCGGGAGGGTCAGATACGCAGTATTTT. It encodes CASSSGLAGGSDTQYF. The rearrangement joins TRBV7-9 to TRBJ2-3; 15 bases agree with TRBD2. Germline assignment: CDR1 SEHNR and CDR2 FQNEAQ (reference sequence). This CDR3 is built from 16 residues. The trim removed 4 bases at V and 4 bases at J, leaving 3 bases unmatched.